The clone carrying this T cell receptor (beta chain) was seen a few times. The antigen is undetermined. The sample belongs to a study of CD8+CD57+ T cells in acquired aplastic anemia. Study at large: The mean DNA yield obtained from sorted CD4+ and CD8+ cells came to 3 to 3.5 ug.

Germline CDR1 and CDR2: KGHDR and SFDVKD. The V gene lost 5 bases and the J gene lost 6 bases, with 9 bases spanning the gap. The CDR3 length is 13 residues. For sequencing, patients were chosen who had shown expansion of CD8+CD57+ cells by flow cytometry. Investigators profiled TCR beta VDJ and CDR3 from genomic DNA template. One entry per CDR3 protein results from TCRdb running MiXCR on the reads. The sample has under 200,000 distinct CDR3 sequences, approximately 52% seen once. Study-wide results and limits: Patients and controls had CD8+ Simpson's diversity values that were not significantly distinct. Found in both controls and patients were approximately 30 CD8+ CDR3 sequences.

V and J are TRBV24-1 and TRBJ2-2; D is perhaps TRBD2 (5 bases). This receptor was obtained from a human donor with aplastic anemia. Sample: sorted CD4+, CD8+, or CD8+CD57+ T cells (not recorded which) from PBMCs. The CDR3 sequence is CATSGNSAGELFF. In nucleotides, the CDR3 is TGTGCCACCAGTGGAAATAGCGCCGGGGAGCTGTTTTTT.